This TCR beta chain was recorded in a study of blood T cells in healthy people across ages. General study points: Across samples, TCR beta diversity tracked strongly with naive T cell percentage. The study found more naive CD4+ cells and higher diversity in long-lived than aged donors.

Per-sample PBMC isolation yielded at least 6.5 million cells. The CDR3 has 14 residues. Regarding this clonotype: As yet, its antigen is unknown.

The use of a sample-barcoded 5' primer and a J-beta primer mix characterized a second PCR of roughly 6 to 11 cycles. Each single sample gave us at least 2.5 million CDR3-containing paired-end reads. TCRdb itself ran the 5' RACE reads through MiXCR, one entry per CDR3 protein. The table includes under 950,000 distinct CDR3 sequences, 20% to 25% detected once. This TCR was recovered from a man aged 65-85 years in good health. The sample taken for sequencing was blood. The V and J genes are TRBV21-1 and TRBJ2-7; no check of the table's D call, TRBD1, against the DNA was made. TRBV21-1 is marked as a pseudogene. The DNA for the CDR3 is TGTGCCAGCAGCAAAGAGCAGGGGGCGAGAGAGCAGTACGTC. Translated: CASSKEQGAREQYV.